This TCR beta chain came from a study of shared clonotypes between healthy human individuals. Study-level information: The study used three CD4 naive, three CD4 memory, two CD8 naive and one CD8 memory plate per donor.

Worth noting for this clone: Its antigen is undetermined.

Using approximately 190 ng DNA, about 29,000 T cell genomes, the sorted-subset replicate PCRs were run. The protocol was immunoSEQ multiplex PCR, while the TCRdb copy is restricted to in-frame clones and leaves out a portion. The sample includes hundreds of thousands of clones, 55% to 85% of them seen just once. Whole-study findings and limits: In general, naive subsets displayed greater estimated richness than memory subsets did.

The CDR3 sequence is 18 residues long. V trimming: 3 bases; J trimming: 4 bases; junction bases outside the gene matches: 14. Looked up from germline, CDR1 is SGHDN and CDR2 is FVKESK. The chain couples TRBV14 to TRBJ2-2; 7 positions match TRBD1. The material sequenced was memory CD4+ T cells sorted from blood. Noted subset: CD45RA-negative fraction. The TCR sequence derives from a woman under 40 in good health. The CDR3 DNA reads as TGTGCCAGCAGCCACTTTGGCTTGGGACAGATAATCACCGGGGAGCTGTTTTTT. This codes for CASSHFGLGQIITGELFF.